The 5 T cell receptor beta chains reported below all come from one sample, sequenced in a study of T cell repertoires in cytomegalovirus infection (dated 2019 in TCRdb). For these receptors, no antigen is known. In light of the paper, this sample's treatment or condition label describes: in vitro stimulation with specific CMV peptide epitopes to enrich CMV-specific T cells. Instrument used: Illumina HiSeq 1500. TCRdb trimmed the raw reads at Q25, called clones with MiXCR and kept productive beta chains. Each entry merges the rows of one CDR3 protein and shows their most common DNA and genes. This sample gives more than 250,000 distinct CDR3 sequences in total; around 25% of them show up just once. The ten largest clones add up to about 14% of the sample. This specimen consisted of cultured PBMCs, obtained from culture after CMV antigen stimulation. Receptors were obtained from a human donor in good health (CMV status not recorded). Some clones in this sample may be carry-over from other donors' samples.

This chain uses TRBV7-2 with TRBJ2-5; D may be TRBD1 (5 bases). Germline CDR1 is SGHTA and CDR2 is FQGNSA. There are 15 residues in the CDR3. Deletions cut 1 base from V and 5 bases from J, with 14 bases between. The CDR3, as DNA: TGTGCCAGCAGCTTAGGGTACAGGATGAGTGAGACCCAGTACTTC. Encoded protein: CASSLGYRMSETQYF.

V is TRBV7-9 and J is TRBJ2-1; tentative D call: TRBD1 (5 bases). Germline CDR1 SEHNR, CDR2 FQNEAQ (reference sequence). The V and J ends lost 6 bases and 4 bases respectively, with 16 bases between them. The CDR3 consists of 15 residues. The CDR3 DNA reads as TGTGCCAGCAGAAAAGGGGCTTCGGCTTACAATGAGCAGTTCTTC. It is translated as CASRKGASAYNEQFF.

The chain employs TRBV6-2 or TRBV6-3 and TRBJ2-3; no firm D call. V dropped 2 bases and J dropped 0 bases, with 9 bases sitting between them. The CDR3 is made up of 15 amino acids. From germline, CDR1 is MNHEY and CDR2 SVGEGT. The CDR3 coding sequence is TGTGCCAGCAGTTACGAGTCCACTAGCACAGATACGCAGTATTTT. It yields the protein CASSYESTSTDTQYF.

The chain joins TRBV28 to TRBJ2-1; no clear D. CDR3 length equals 10 residues. Trimming took 10 bases from V and 8 from J, leaving 9 bases between them. The germline V gene encodes CDR1 MDHEN and CDR2 SYDVKM. CDR3 sequence reads: CATIGHEQFF. The CDR3 bases are TGTGCCACCATAGGGCATGAGCAGTTCTTC.

This sequence joins TRBV4-2 and TRBJ2-2; TRBD2 agrees at 9 bases. CDR3 length: 15 residues. The trim removed 1 base at V and 6 bases at J, leaving 3 bases unmatched. Germline values: CDR1 LGHNA, CDR2 YNFKEQ. The CDR3 nucleotides read TGTGCCAGCAGCCAAGGTAGCGGGAGTTCCGGGGAGCTGTTTTTT. Protein: CASSQGSGSSGELFF.